In its sample, the clone carrying this T cell receptor (beta chain) was seen once. Its specificity is not known. As for time point: patch test 3, about 24 weeks after DPC sensitization. Indicated treatment: therapeutic diphenylcyclopropenone sensitization with weekly scalp DPC. The sample is drawn from a study of human T cells and chemical hapten exposure. Unique molecular identifiers were attached to individual cDNA molecules during library preparation. Methods used by the authors: Sample-level TCR yields exhibited a median of about 96,000, with a range of about 23,224 to 700,000. TCRdb passed the RACE reads through MiXCR, listing each CDR3 protein once. The V and J calls and clone size come from TCRdb's table, not from the authors' own analysis. The profile shows 100,000 or so distinct CDR3 sequences, less than 35% of them singletons. Overall study results and limits: DPC sensitization produced no change in TCRs with frequency above 1 in 1000. Compared with pre-sensitization or healthy control sets, expanded TCRs clustered more.

The receptor was isolated from a man aged 35-49 years with alopecia areata. Some clones in this sample may be carry-over from other donors' samples. Here the sequenced sample was whole blood, taken in connection with sensitization to the hapten diphenylcyclopropenone (DPC).

The CDR3 is CASSRTGGRETQYF. The DNA of the CDR3 is TGCGCCAGCAGCCGGACAGGGGGCCGAGAGACCCAGTACTTC. J is TRBJ2-5 and V is TRBV4-3; 11 nucleotides match TRBD1. Germline CDR1 LGHNA, CDR2 YSLEER. CDR3 length equals 14 residues. V was clipped by 4 bases and J by 4 bases; unmatched bases: 2.